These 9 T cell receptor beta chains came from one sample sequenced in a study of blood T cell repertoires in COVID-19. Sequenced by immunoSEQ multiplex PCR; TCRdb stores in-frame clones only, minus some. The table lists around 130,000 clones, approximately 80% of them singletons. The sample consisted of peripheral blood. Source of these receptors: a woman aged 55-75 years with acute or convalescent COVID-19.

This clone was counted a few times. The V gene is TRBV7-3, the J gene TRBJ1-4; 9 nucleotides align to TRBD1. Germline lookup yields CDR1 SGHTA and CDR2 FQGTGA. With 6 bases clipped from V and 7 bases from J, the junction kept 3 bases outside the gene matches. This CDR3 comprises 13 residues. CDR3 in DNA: TGTGCCAGCAGGACAGGGGGGAGTGAAAAACTGTTTTTT. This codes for CASRTGGSEKLFF.

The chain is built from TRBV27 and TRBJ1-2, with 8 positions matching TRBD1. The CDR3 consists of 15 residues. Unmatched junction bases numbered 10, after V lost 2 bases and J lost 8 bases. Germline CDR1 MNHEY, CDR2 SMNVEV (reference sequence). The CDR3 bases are TGTGCCAGCAGTTTAATTTCAGGGGGCGCGCGGGGCTACACCTTC. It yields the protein CASSLISGGARGYTF.

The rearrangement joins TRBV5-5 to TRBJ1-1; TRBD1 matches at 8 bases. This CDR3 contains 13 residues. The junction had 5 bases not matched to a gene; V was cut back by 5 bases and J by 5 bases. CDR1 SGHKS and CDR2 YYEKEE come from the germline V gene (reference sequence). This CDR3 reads CASRSQGGTEAFF. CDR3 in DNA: TGTGCCAGCAGGTCACAGGGGGGAACTGAAGCTTTCTTT.

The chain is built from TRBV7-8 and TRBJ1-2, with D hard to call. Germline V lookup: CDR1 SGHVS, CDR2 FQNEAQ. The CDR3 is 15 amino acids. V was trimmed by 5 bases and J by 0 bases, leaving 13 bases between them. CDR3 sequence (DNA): TGTGCCAGCAGCGGCGACTGGGTTTCTAACTATGGCTACACCTTC. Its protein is CASSGDWVSNYGYTF.

The CDR3 reads CASSLYTGGTDTQYF. The CDR3 DNA reads TGTGCCAGCAGCTTGTATACAGGGGGCACAGATACGCAGTATTTT. The rearrangement joins TRBV5-4 to TRBJ2-3; 7 bases fit TRBD1. Unmatched junction bases numbered 3, after V lost 1 base and J lost 1 base. The CDR3 has 15 residues. CDR1 and CDR2 from the germline V gene are SGHNT and YYREEE (reference sequence). The entire variable domain, with the rest obtained from reference TRBV5-4 and TRBJ2-3, is as follows: ETGVTQSPTHLIKTRGQQVTLRCSSQSGHNTVSWYQQALGQGPQFIFQYYREEENGRGNFPPRFSGLQFPNYSSELNVNALELDDSALYLCASSLYTGGTDTQYFGPGTRLTVL.

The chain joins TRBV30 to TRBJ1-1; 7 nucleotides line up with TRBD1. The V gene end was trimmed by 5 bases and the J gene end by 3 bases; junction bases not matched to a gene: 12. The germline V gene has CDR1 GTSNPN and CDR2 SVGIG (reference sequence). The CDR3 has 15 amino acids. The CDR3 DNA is TGTGCCTGGGGAGGGACAGCCGTCAGGGACACTGAAGCTTTCTTT. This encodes CAWGGTAVRDTEAFF.

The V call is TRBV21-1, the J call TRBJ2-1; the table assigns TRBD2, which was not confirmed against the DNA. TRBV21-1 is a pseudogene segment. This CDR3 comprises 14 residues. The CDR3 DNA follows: TGTGCCAGCACAACTAGCGGGGCTTACAATGAGCAGTTCTTC. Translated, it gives CASTTSGAYNEQFF.

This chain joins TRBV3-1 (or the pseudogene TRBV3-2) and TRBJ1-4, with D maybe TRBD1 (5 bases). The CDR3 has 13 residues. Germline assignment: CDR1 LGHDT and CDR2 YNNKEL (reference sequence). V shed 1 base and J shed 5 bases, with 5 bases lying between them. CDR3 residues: CASSQAGNEKLFF. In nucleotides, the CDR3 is TGTGCCAGCAGCCAAGCAGGGAATGAAAAACTGTTTTTT.

CDR3: CASSPPNGARDTEAFF. CDR3 in DNA: TGTGCCAGCTCACCACCTAACGGCGCGAGGGACACTGAAGCTTTCTTT. The genes are TRBV18 and TRBJ1-1; D unclear. The V and J ends lost 0 bases and 3 bases respectively, with 14 bases between them. The CDR3 spans 16 residues. CDR1 and CDR2 from the germline V gene are KGHSH and LQKENI.